This entry lists 6 T cell receptor beta chains sequenced from one sample in a study of T cells expressing NK-cell markers. For each CDR3 protein, TCRdb gives one entry from its re-call of the 5' RACE reads, without DNA. In all, the sample yields about 390,000 distinct CDR3 sequences. Specimen: blood T cells: a sorted CD56 or NKG2C T cell subset, CD4+ or CD8+ T cells, or bulk PBMC T cells (not recorded which). All receptors come from a woman aged 50 to 60 in good health.

This chain joins TRBV12-3 or TRBV12-4 and TRBJ2-3; without DNA, the TCRdb call of TRBD2 cannot be checked. There are 15 residues in the CDR3. The CDR3 reads CASRLAGGPPDTQYF.

The gene calls are TRBV6-6 and TRBJ2-3; TCRdb outputs TRBD1, but without DNA this stays unchecked. CDR3 length: 13 residues. Germline V lookup: CDR1 MNHNY, CDR2 SVGAGI (reference sequence). CDR3 in amino acids: CASNRDSTDTQYF.

V gene TRBV7-2 combines with J gene TRBJ2-7. Looked up from germline, CDR1 is SGHTA and CDR2 is FQGNSA. The CDR3 has 14 residues. The CDR3 sequence is CASSLGSNFYEQYF.

The chain carries TRBV29-1 and TRBJ2-1; TCRdb lists TRBD2, though no DNA is available to test this call. CDR3 size: 14 residues. Germline-derived CDR1 and CDR2 are SQVTM and ANQGSEA. CDR3 region: CSGPAGGPGNEQFF.

This chain joins TRBV4-1 and TRBJ1-3. Germline-derived CDR1 and CDR2 are MGHRA and YSYEKL. This CDR3 region has 14 residues. The chain's CDR3 is CASSQGGPPNTIYF.

The genes are TRBV15 and TRBJ1-2. The CDR3 is 14 residues long. Per germline, CDR1 LNHNV and CDR2 YYDKDF (reference sequence). CDR3 sequence: CATSSGHSNYGYTF.